These 28 T cell receptor beta chains were all obtained from the same sample, sequenced in a study of Ad26.COV2.S vaccination and SARS-CoV-2 variants. Method: immunoSEQ multiplex PCR; TCRdb's copy keeps in-frame clones and lacks some. The sample gives about 390,000 clones, about 88% of which show up once; more than 3% is in the top ten. The treatment: 15 to 20 received Ad26.COV2.S at low or high dose, single or two shots; about 5 received placebo; per-sample allocation not given. On day 63 after the first injection, vaccine and placebo recipients gave samples. Sequencing used peripheral blood, obtained in a trial of Ad26.COV2.S vaccine versus placebo. The receptors were gathered from a person aged 18-60 years who received the Ad26.COV2.S COVID-19 vaccine or a placebo.

The J gene is TRBJ1-1, the V gene TRBV30; D is possibly TRBD1 (6 bases). Trimming stripped 8 bases from V and 4 bases from J, with 8 bases between. The CDR3 spans 10 residues. From germline, CDR1 is GTSNPN and CDR2 SVGIG (reference sequence). CDR3 amino acids: CAGGRTEAFF. In nucleotides, the CDR3 is TGTGCCGGGGGCCGCACTGAAGCTTTCTTT. The variable domain in full, completed from reference TRBV30 and TRBJ1-1, reads SQTIHQWPATLVQPVGSPLSLECTVEGTSNPNLYWYRQAAGRGLQLLFYSVGIGQISSEVPQNLSASRPQDRQFILSSKKLLLSDSGFYLCAGGRTEAFFGQGTRLTVV.

This clone appeared a few times. The chain links TRBV2 to TRBJ1-1; TRBD1 is a possible D gene (6 bases). Trimming pared 7 bases from V and 10 bases from J, leaving 13 bases between. The CDR3 has 11 amino acids. The germline CDR1 and CDR2 sequences are SNHLY and FYNNEI. This CDR3 reads CASTRARGAFF. For the CDR3, the DNA is TGTGCCAGCACCCGGGCCAGGGGAGCTTTCTTT. Drawing the rest from reference TRBV2 and TRBJ1-1, the complete variable domain is EPEVTQTPSHQVTQMGQEVILRCVPISNHLYFYWYRQILGQKVEFLVSFYNNEISEKSEIFDDQFSVERPDGSNFTLKIRSTKLEDSAMYFCASTRARGAFFGQGTRLTVV.

The CDR3 coding sequence is TGTGCCAGCAGATCGGGACAGGGCACCGGGGAGCTGTTTTTT. This translates into CASRSGQGTGELFF. The V gene is TRBV5-5, the J gene TRBJ2-2; the match to TRBD1 covers 9 bases. The V segment lost 5 bases and the J segment 4 bases; nucleotides outside the gene matches: 3. Per germline, CDR1 SGHKS and CDR2 YYEKEE (reference sequence). The CDR3 consists of 14 residues. Full variable domain (outside the CDR3, taken from reference TRBV5-5 and TRBJ2-2): DAGVTQSPTHLIKTRGQQVTLRCSPISGHKSVSWYQQVLGQGPQFIFQYYEKEERGRGNFPDRFSARQFPNYSSELNVNALLLGDSALYLCASRSGQGTGELFFGEGSRLTVL.

J is TRBJ2-1 and V is TRBV2, with 8 positions matching TRBD2. The ends lost 6 bases at V and 0 bases at J; junction bases unmatched: 4. The CDR3 is 15 residues long. The germline V gene encodes CDR1 SNHLY and CDR2 FYNNEI. Here the CDR3 DNA reads TGTGCCAGCAGGGCGGGGGGCGTCTCCTACAATGAGCAGTTCTTC. It is translated as CASRAGGVSYNEQFF.

The V call is TRBV19, the J call TRBJ2-1; D may match TRBD1 or TRBD2 (5 bases each). V dropped 7 bases and J dropped 4 bases, with 14 bases sitting between them. This CDR3 has 14 amino acids. The germline gives CDR1 LNHDA, CDR2 SQIVND (reference sequence). Written as DNA, the CDR3 is TGTGCCAGTACCCAGGGTGAGGGTTACAATGAGCAGTTCTTC. It yields the protein CASTQGEGYNEQFF.

There are a few counts of this clone. This chain uses TRBV5-4 with TRBJ2-7; no clear D gene. The CDR3 runs 11 residues. The germline V and J ends were trimmed by 4 bases and 1 base, with 3 bases remaining between them. Germline V gene sequence: CDR1 SGHNT, CDR2 YYREEE (reference sequence). The CDR3, as DNA: TGTGCCAGCAGCACTTCCTACGAGCAGTACTTC. This translates into CASSTSYEQYF.

The rearrangement uses TRBV2 and TRBJ1-2, with D hard to call. Germline V gene sequence: CDR1 SNHLY, CDR2 FYNNEI. The CDR3 spans 15 residues. Trimming stripped 1 base from V and 4 bases from J, with 13 bases between. The CDR3 here is CASSEGPGWGYGYTF. The DNA for the CDR3 is TGTGCCAGCAGTGAAGGTCCAGGCTGGGGCTATGGCTACACCTTC.

The gene calls are TRBV7-2 and TRBJ1-1, with D perhaps matching TRBD1 (6 bases). The CDR3 contains 15 residues. V gave up 5 bases and J gave up 0 bases, with 13 bases separating them. Germline loops: CDR1 SGHTA, CDR2 FQGNSA. The CDR3 nucleotides read TGTGCCAGCAGCCTTCAGGGGTCCCTGAACACTGAAGCTTTCTTT. Translating it yields CASSLQGSLNTEAFF.

This clone has just one count. The V and J genes are TRBV29-1 and TRBJ2-1, with TRBD2 matching 8 bases. The CDR3 is made up of 14 amino acids. Germline loops: CDR1 SQVTM, CDR2 ANQGSEA. This CDR3 reads CRESGGPSLNEQFF. CDR3 nucleotide sequence: TGCAGGGAAAGCGGGGGACCATCTCTCAATGAGCAGTTCTTC.

This chain uses TRBV6-5 with TRBJ1-6, with D unclear. Germline loops: CDR1 MNHEY, CDR2 SVGAGI. This CDR3 contains 13 residues. CDR3 loop: CAIRAELNSPLHF. As DNA, the CDR3 is TGTGCAATTAGGGCTGAGCTTAATTCACCCCTCCACTTT.

The chain couples TRBV6-2 or TRBV6-3 to TRBJ2-2, with D unresolved. This CDR3 contains 16 residues. CDR1 is MNHEY and CDR2 is SVGEGT in the germline V gene. V shed 3 bases and J shed 0 bases, with 11 bases lying between them. The CDR3 DNA sequence: TGTGCCAGCAGTTATGTTAGACCTGCGAACACCGGGGAGCTGTTTTTT. This sequence encodes CASSYVRPANTGELFF.

The gene calls are TRBV27 and TRBJ1-1; D gene unclear. Germline V lookup: CDR1 MNHEY, CDR2 SMNVEV (reference sequence). This CDR3 is 12 amino acids long. The ends were cut back, 8 bases at V and 0 bases at J, with 7 bases in the middle. The CDR3 reads CASRRMNTEAFF. CDR3 DNA sequence: TGTGCCAGCCGCCGCATGAACACTGAAGCTTTCTTT.

This sequence joins TRBV5-1 and TRBJ2-5, with 10 bases matching TRBD1. Germline V gene sequence: CDR1 SGHRS, CDR2 YFSETQ. The V gene end was trimmed by 4 bases and the J gene end by 4 bases; junction bases not matched to a gene: 4. The CDR3 is 14 amino acids. CDR3 bases: TGCGCCAGCAGCATCGGACAGGGGGGAGAGACCCAGTACTTC. It encodes CASSIGQGGETQYF.

This rearrangement joins TRBV7-9 to TRBJ1-2; D remains ambiguous. The CDR3 contains 13 residues. Germline V CDR1 and CDR2: SEHNR, FQNEAQ (reference sequence). With 5 bases removed from V and 3 bases from J, the gap between germline ends came to 10 bases. The CDR3 bases are TGTGCCAGCAGCCCAAGGCAGGACTATGGCTACACCTTC. Translated, it gives CASSPRQDYGYTF. The variable domain in full, with the rest retrieved from reference TRBV7-9 and TRBJ1-2, is DTGVSQNPRHKITKRGQNVTFRCDPISEHNRLYWYRQTLGQGPEFLTYFQNEAQLEKSRLLSDRFSAERPKGSFSTLEIQRTEQGDSAMYLCASSPRQDYGYTFGSGTRLTVV.

The V and J genes are TRBV29-1 and TRBJ1-2; D is perhaps TRBD1 (5 bases). Germline assignment: CDR1 SQVTM and CDR2 ANQGSEA. This CDR3 is 14 amino acids long. Trimming cost V 6 bases and J 8 bases, with 22 bases left between them. The CDR3 DNA sequence: TGCAGCGTCCGGGGGAGGGAGCCGACCTGGGGCTACACCTTC. This translates into CSVRGREPTWGYTF.

The chain uses TRBV27 and TRBJ1-5, with 8 bases that match TRBD1. In germline, CDR1 is MNHEY, CDR2 SMNVEV (reference sequence). The CDR3 length is 13 residues. V was pared by 5 bases and J by 6 bases, with 3 bases of the junction left unmatched. The CDR3 DNA is TGTGCCAGCAGTCGACAGGGGTCTCAGCCCCAGCATTTT. Its protein product is CASSRQGSQPQHF.

A few counts support this clone. The CDR3 nucleotides read TGTGCCAGCAGTTCCCTCTTAGGGTCCTACGAGCAGTACTTC. It specifies CASSSLLGSYEQYF. J is TRBJ2-7 and V is TRBV28; unclear D gene. The CDR3 runs 14 residues. The germline V gene encodes CDR1 MDHEN and CDR2 SYDVKM. Trimming left V 4 bases short and J 1 base short, with 11 bases between. Full variable domain (rest looked up from reference TRBV28 and TRBJ2-7): DVKVTQSSRYLVKRTGEKVFLECVQDMDHENMFWYRQDPGLGLRLIYFSYDVKMKEKGDIPEGYSVSREKKERFSLILESASTNQTSMYLCASSSLLGSYEQYFGPGTRLTVT.

The genes are TRBV10-2 and TRBJ2-1, with 11 bases that match TRBD2. This CDR3 has 16 residues. The V and J ends lost 7 bases and 8 bases, in that order; junction bases with no gene match: 13. Germline assignment: CDR1 WSHSY and CDR2 SAAADI. CDR3 region: CASTDPRLAGPHEQFF. In nucleotides, the CDR3 is TGCGCCAGCACGGACCCAAGACTAGCGGGGCCGCATGAGCAGTTCTTC.

The chain recombines TRBV9 with TRBJ2-7, with a possible D match to TRBD1 (6 bases). V was trimmed by 0 bases and J by 5 bases, leaving 9 bases between them. The CDR3 is 13 residues long. The V gene's germline CDR1 is SGDLS and CDR2 YYNGEE. The CDR3 sequence is CASSVVRGHEQYF. DNA for the CDR3: TGTGCCAGCAGCGTAGTCAGGGGTCACGAGCAGTACTTC.

V is TRBV6-4 and J is TRBJ1-2, with TRBD1 as a possible D gene (6 bases). Germline values: CDR1 MRHNA, CDR2 SNTAGT. The CDR3 has 15 residues. V lost 0 bases, J lost 4 bases, and 12 bases lay in between. The CDR3 loop is CASSDSAGATYGYTF. In DNA form, the CDR3 reads TGTGCCAGCAGTGACTCGGCGGGGGCCACCTATGGCTACACCTTC.

The chain carries TRBV9 and TRBJ2-2; D not resolved. CDR3 size: 16 residues. The V gene's germline CDR1 is SGDLS and CDR2 YYNGEE. V was cut by 1 base and J by 2 bases, with 12 bases left in between. In nucleotides, the CDR3 is TGTGCCAGCAGCGTAATCTTCGGATCAAACACCGGGGAGCTGTTTTTT. It translates to CASSVIFGSNTGELFF.

The CDR3 sequence is CASSPMGTSGNNEQFF. Here the CDR3 DNA reads TGTGCCAGCAGCCCTATGGGGACTAGTGGGAACAATGAGCAGTTCTTC. The J gene is TRBJ2-1, the V gene TRBV7-7; 8 nucleotides match TRBD2. The CDR3 has 16 amino acids. The germline gives CDR1 SSHAT, CDR2 FNYEAQ (reference sequence). The V gene end was trimmed by 5 bases and the J gene end by 5 bases; junction bases not matched to a gene: 11.

The V and J genes are TRBV3-1 (or the pseudogene TRBV3-2) and TRBJ1-5, with a possible D match to TRBD1 (6 bases). This CDR3 has 14 amino acids. The germline V and J ends were trimmed by 0 bases and 6 bases, with 9 bases remaining between them. Germline CDR1 and CDR2: LGHDT and YNNKEL (reference sequence). The CDR3 region has the DNA TGTGCCAGCAGCCAAGACAGGGGCAGTCAGCCCCAGCATTTT. Protein product: CASSQDRGSQPQHF.

V gene TRBV6-5 combines with J gene TRBJ2-2; D uncertain. The V gene lost 6 bases and the J gene lost 0 bases, with 8 bases spanning the gap. The CDR3 runs to 14 residues. CDR1 and CDR2 (germline): MNHEY, SVGAGI. As DNA, the CDR3 is TGTGCCAGCAGACACCAGGCGAACACCGGGGAGCTGTTTTTT. Amino acid sequence: CASRHQANTGELFF.

This chain joins TRBV6-5 and TRBJ2-5, with 7 nucleotides matching TRBD1. The CDR3 consists of 14 residues. Germline V gene data show CDR1 as MNHEY and CDR2 as SVGAGI. Losses at the gene ends were 6 bases for V and 1 base for J; bases not matched to a gene: 5. The CDR3: CASRETGSQETQYF. The CDR3, as DNA: TGTGCCAGCAGAGAGACAGGGTCCCAAGAGACCCAGTACTTC.

The chain joins TRBV19 to TRBJ1-4, with D tentatively TRBD1 (5 bases). This CDR3 has 14 residues. V lost 4 bases to trimming and J lost 7 bases, with 13 bases between them. Per the germline V gene, CDR1 is LNHDA and CDR2 is SQIVND (reference sequence). The CDR3 protein is CASSTGTLGEKLFF. Here the CDR3 DNA reads TGTGCCAGTAGTACAGGGACGTTAGGTGAAAAACTGTTTTTT.

J is TRBJ2-2 and V is TRBV10-3, with TRBD2 matching over 12 bases. J was trimmed by 7 bases and V by 6 bases; bases with no gene match: 9. The germline V gene has CDR1 ENHRY and CDR2 SYGVKD. This CDR3 is 16 amino acids long. In DNA form, the CDR3 reads TGTGCCATCAGCGAGCTAGCGGGGGGGCTTGGCGGGGAGCTGTTTTTT. This codes for CAISELAGGLGGELFF.

The chain carries TRBV13 and TRBJ1-6; D is perhaps TRBD1 (6 bases). This CDR3 has 15 amino acids. Germline V gene lookup returns CDR1 PRHDT and CDR2 FYEKMQ (reference sequence). Trimming removed 7 bases from V and 4 bases from J, with 14 bases in between. CDR3 nucleotide sequence: TGTGCCAGCACCGACAGGAGACGGTATAATTCACCCCTCCACTTT. This sequence encodes CASTDRRRYNSPLHF.